One sample yielded the 21 T cell receptor beta chains listed below, sequenced in a study of radiation and T cells in renal cell carcinoma. Time point specified: blood 2 weeks post-SBRT. Treatment described: 15 Gy SBRT to primary tumor, nephrectomy 4 weeks later. Produced via immunoSEQ multiplex PCR; TCRdb's table is partial and in-frame only. The sample shows roughly 120,000 clones, around four fifths of them seen only once. This sample comprised blood, obtained from a patient whose treatment included radiotherapy and nephrectomy. The receptors shown here come from an older woman with renal cell carcinoma.

In the case of this clone: One base away lies a much larger clone, so this may be a sequencing read error. This specimen includes other DNA sequences encoding the same CDR3. The gene calls are TRBV9 and TRBJ2-7; no reliable D call. The CDR3 totals 13 residues. Trimming took off 0 bases at V and 0 bases at J, with 4 bases between the two ends. Germline V lookup: CDR1 SGDLS, CDR2 YYNGEE. The CDR3 reads CASSVGDSYEQYF. The CDR3 coding sequence is TGTGCCAGCAGCGTAGGGGACTCCTACGAGCAGTACTTC.

The rearrangement links TRBV2 to TRBJ1-2; tentatively, D is TRBD1 (6 bases). The germline V gene has CDR1 SNHLY and CDR2 FYNNEI. The CDR3 extends over 11 amino acids. The CDR3 spells CVSTGNYGYTF. The CDR3 DNA sequence: TGTGTCTCAACAGGGAACTATGGCTACACCTTC.

This clone is a singleton in its sample. V and J are TRBV5-1 and TRBJ2-2, with D unclear. Deletions cut 5 bases from V and 2 bases from J, with 10 bases between. The CDR3 runs to 14 residues. Germline assignment: CDR1 SGHRS and CDR2 YFSETQ. The CDR3 reads CASSKDGNTGELFF. CDR3 sequence (DNA): TGCGCCAGCAGTAAAGACGGTAACACCGGGGAGCTGTTTTTT.

The chain employs TRBV5-1 and TRBJ2-1; 9 bases are a match to TRBD1. Trimming at V came to 4 bases and at J to 7 bases, leaving 9 bases not matched to a gene. The CDR3 consists of 15 residues. CDR1 is SGHRS, CDR2 YFSETQ, per germline. The CDR3, as DNA: TGCGCCAGCAGCCCTTGGACAGGGGATGGGAATGAGCAGTTCTTC. As protein: CASSPWTGDGNEQFF.

The chain recombines TRBV5-1 with TRBJ2-5, with 7 bases aligning to TRBD1. The trim removed 4 bases at V and 0 bases at J, leaving 3 bases unmatched. Looked up from germline, CDR1 is SGHRS and CDR2 is YFSETQ. The CDR3 loop spans 14 amino acids. The chain's CDR3 is CASSITGDQETQYF. In nucleotides, the CDR3 is TGCGCCAGCAGCATAACAGGGGACCAAGAGACCCAGTACTTC.

The V call is TRBV10-3, the J call TRBJ1-3; D perhaps matches TRBD1 (6 bases). The V gene's germline CDR1 is ENHRY and CDR2 SYGVKD. This CDR3 contains 14 residues. The V and J ends lost 0 bases and 6 bases respectively, with 9 bases between them. The CDR3 spells CAISESGQLNTIYF. CDR3 sequence (DNA): TGTGCCATCAGTGAGTCAGGACAGCTAAACACCATATATTTT.

The chain couples TRBV10-2 to TRBJ2-7; 8 bases fit TRBD1. The germline CDR1 and CDR2 sequences are WSHSY and SAAADI. Trimming cost V 2 bases and J 6 bases; bases outside gene matches: 6. This CDR3 is built from 14 residues. The DNA of the CDR3 is TGCGCCAGCAGTGAGGCTGACAGGGGTGTCGAGCAGTACTTC. Its translation: CASSEADRGVEQYF.

V and J are TRBV15 and TRBJ2-1; TRBD2 aligns across 9 bases. V shed 3 bases and J 9 bases; nucleotides not matched to a gene: 6. Germline lookup yields CDR1 LNHNV and CDR2 YYDKDF (reference sequence). This CDR3 has 14 residues. CDR3: CATSRLGGRGEQFF. In DNA, the CDR3 is TGTGCCACCAGCAGGTTGGGCGGGAGGGGTGAGCAGTTCTTC.

The chain recombines TRBV2 with TRBJ1-4; D is uncertain. V was shortened by 6 bases and J by 3 bases, with 11 bases between the two germline ends. The CDR3 has 14 amino acids. CDR1 is SNHLY and CDR2 is FYNNEI in the germline V gene. CDR3 nucleotide sequence: TGTGCCAGCAGGATGGAACGGGCTAATGAAAAACTGTTTTTT. This sequence encodes CASRMERANEKLFF.

This clone was seen once. J is TRBJ2-5 and V is TRBV19, with a possible D match to TRBD1 (5 bases). In germline, CDR1 is LNHDA, CDR2 SQIVND (reference sequence). The CDR3 runs to 15 residues. The V gene lost 1 base and the J gene lost 5 bases, with 14 bases spanning the gap. The CDR3 coding sequence is TGTGCCAGTAGTATAGGGGGCCAAAGGGGTGAGACCCAGTACTTC. It encodes CASSIGGQRGETQYF.

The chain links TRBV7-2 to TRBJ1-2; no clear D. Germline CDR1 is SGHTA and CDR2 is FQGNSA. The V end was cut by 3 bases, the J end by 7 bases, with 12 bases between. This CDR3 has 13 amino acids. The CDR3 region is CASSFWFSVGYTF. The CDR3 nucleotides are TGTGCCAGCAGCTTTTGGTTTTCCGTTGGCTACACCTTC.

This chain uses TRBV9 with TRBJ2-1, with 7 bases lining up with TRBD2. The CDR3 covers 13 residues. V shed 1 base, J shed 5 bases, and the junction held 0 bases outside the gene matches. Germline CDR1 is SGDLS and CDR2 is YYNGEE. CDR3 nucleotides: TGTGCCAGCAGCGTACTAGCGGACAATGAGCAGTTCTTC. Amino acids: CASSVLADNEQFF. Full variable domain (missing parts from reference TRBV9 and TRBJ2-1): DSGVTQTPKHLITATGQRVTLRCSPRSGDLSVYWYQQSLDQGLQFLIQYYNGEERAKGNILERFSAQQFPDLHSELNLSSLELGDSALYFCASSVLADNEQFFGPGTRLTVL.

This clone was counted between two and nine times. V gene TRBV7-2 combines with J gene TRBJ1-2; TRBD1 aligns across 7 bases. The CDR3 has 15 amino acids. Unmatched junction bases numbered 5, after V lost 1 base and J lost 3 bases. Germline V gene lookup returns CDR1 SGHTA and CDR2 FQGNSA. The CDR3 nucleotides read TGTGCCAGCAGCTTAGAGTCGGGGACAGACTATGGCTACACCTTC. Translation: CASSLESGTDYGYTF.

This clone was recorded only once. The chain employs TRBV7-9 and TRBJ1-6, with D hard to call. Germline CDR1 is SEHNR and CDR2 is FQNEAQ (reference sequence). The CDR3 spans 14 residues. Trimming left V 5 bases short and J 5 bases short, with 10 bases between. CDR3 loop: CASSPEVDNSPLHF. CDR3 DNA sequence: TGTGCCAGCAGCCCTGAGGTTGATAATTCACCCCTCCACTTT.

V gene TRBV7-3 combines with J gene TRBJ2-5; D perhaps matches TRBD1 (7 bases). V was shortened by 5 bases and J by 1 base, with 14 bases between the two germline ends. CDR3 length equals 15 residues. CDR1 is SGHTA and CDR2 is FQGTGA in the germline V gene. CDR3 DNA: TGTGCCAGCAGCGGTGGGGGGACAGCCCAAGAGACCCAGTACTTC. Translated: CASSGGGTAQETQYF.

The chain couples TRBV6-1 to TRBJ1-5, with a possible D match to TRBD1 (6 bases). The germline V gene encodes CDR1 MNHNS and CDR2 SASEGT. The V end lost 7 bases, the J end lost 2 bases, and 6 bases lay between the germline ends. This CDR3 spans 12 amino acids. This chain's CDR3 is CASNRGNQPQHF. CDR3 nucleotides: TGTGCCAGCAACAGGGGCAATCAGCCCCAGCATTTT.

The J gene is TRBJ2-7, the V gene TRBV6-1; D not resolved. The germline V gene has CDR1 MNHNS and CDR2 SASEGT. V lost 2 bases and J lost 7, with 15 bases in between. The CDR3 is 14 amino acids. In DNA form, the CDR3 reads TGTGCCAGCAGTGAATATCGTTTGAGTGTGGAGCAGTACTTC. Protein product: CASSEYRLSVEQYF.

The V call is TRBV14, the J call TRBJ2-5, with 9 bases identical to TRBD2. Looked up from germline, CDR1 is SGHDN and CDR2 is FVKESK. J was trimmed by 5 bases and V by 4 bases; bases with no gene match: 8. CDR3 length equals 15 residues. CDR3 amino acids: CASSRRGGKLETQYF. CDR3 in DNA: TGTGCCAGCAGCCGGCGGGGGGGAAAGTTGGAGACCCAGTACTTC.

V usage is TRBV11-3 and J usage is TRBJ2-7; weak D call: TRBD1 (5 bases). V was clipped by 3 bases and J by 4 bases, with 10 bases between them. In germline, CDR1 is SGHNT, CDR2 YENEEA. The CDR3 runs 13 residues. CDR3 amino acids: CASSFRAGYEQYF. CDR3 sequence (DNA): TGTGCCAGCAGCTTTAGGGCAGGGTACGAGCAGTACTTC.

This clone was seen a handful of times. The chain links TRBV7-9 to TRBJ2-1, with 9 bases matching TRBD2. Unmatched junction bases numbered 16, after V lost 5 bases and J lost 8 bases. Germline V CDR1 and CDR2: SEHNR, FQNEAQ (reference sequence). The CDR3 consists of 17 residues. CDR3 nucleotide sequence: TGTGCCAGCAGCCCGCCCAATGCGGGAGGGCCGCTCCATGAGCAGTTCTTC. Translation gives CASSPPNAGGPLHEQFF.

This chain links TRBV19 with TRBJ1-1; D perhaps matches TRBD1 (5 bases). The ends were cut back, 1 base at V and 4 bases at J, with 10 bases in the middle. CDR1 and CDR2 from the germline V gene are LNHDA and SQIVND (reference sequence). The CDR3 loop spans 14 amino acids. Here the CDR3 DNA reads TGTGCCAGTAGTATAGGGGGGTTGGGCACTGAAGCTTTCTTT. It translates to CASSIGGLGTEAFF.